Included here is one T cell receptor beta chain sequence, with context. Its antigen remains unidentified. No much larger clone exists at a distance of one base, and base qualities are not known. Collaborating institutions collected whole blood in K2EDTA tubes following their own protocols. For TCRbeta analysis, collaborator samples were shipped as frozen whole blood, as isolated PBMCs, or as DNA extracted from either sample type. The sample belongs to a study of blood T cell repertoires in COVID-19 (TCRdb year 2020). About the study as a whole: Samples from collaborators originated in the United States, Italy and Spain and spanned both the acute and convalescent phases of COVID-19. The material from the prospective study consisted of cDNA or gDNA derived from T cells, B-cell-depleted T cells, or PBMCs. Deeply sampled blood TCRbeta repertoires from subjects exposed to, actively infected with, or recovered from COVID-19 were included in the dataset. The repertoires were made available in a free public database intended to serve as a resource for research on the immune response to SARS-CoV-2. Samples came from the ongoing ImmuneRACE study (first 160 participants) plus 1,254 subjects from 6 global collaborators. Nearly every sample came with metadata listing a de-identified subject ID, COVID-19 status, age in years and sex. HLA class I and class II types, where available, came from metadata supplied by the sample provider rather than from assay-based typing.

The immunoSEQ Assay, a bias-controlled multiplex PCR, was used to amplify TCRbeta CDR3 regions from genomic DNA. The paper's processing steps were these. Nucleated cell counts per sample were estimated from amplification of reference gene primers within the assay. To quantify the absolute abundance of each unique TCRbeta CDR3 rearrangement, sequence reads were collapsed and filtered. For each sample, productive Simpson clonality was calculated by taking the square root of Simpson's diversity index across productive rearrangements. The table comes from immuneACCESS by way of TCRdb, which keeps in-frame sequences with V and J called. Part of the clones is missing from these tables; in studies checked, under half for an unresolved V gene and the rest for unknown reasons. That table is the source of V, J and clone size, and D and trimming were worked out from the DNA. The sample data list 60,000 to 70,000 clones, and just over 85% of these were observed just once. The ten most abundant clones make up about 1.5% of the sample.

V is shortened by 3 bases, J by 1 base, and the region joining them spans 18 bases. From the germline V gene (reference sequence), CDR1 is LGHDT and CDR2 is YNNKEL. The CDR3 spans 17 residues, from the cysteine through the phenylalanine. Only the CDR3 DNA stays, 51 bases, in frame from base 1. Paper-wide results and their limitations: The amount of clinical and demographic metadata varied by source and participant and was provided uncurated.

The chain employs TRBV3-1 (or the pseudogene TRBV3-2) and TRBJ2-5, with a weak D call of TRBD2 (5 bases match). The origin of this receptor is an older woman with acute or convalescent COVID-19. Input material: peripheral blood. The DNA reads TGTGCCAGCAGCCACACGTCCCAAGCGGAACTCCAAGAGACCCAGTACTTC. This translates into CASSHTSQAELQETQYF.